These T cell receptor beta chains were read from a single sample in a study of T cell responses to AZD1222 COVID-19 vaccine. TCRdb keeps only in-frame clones here, not all; method: immunoSEQ multiplex PCR. In the table there are around 150,000 clones, approximately 91% of which are singletons. Sequencing used peripheral blood, obtained on day 0 of AZD1222 vaccination. The receptors were gathered from an adult in good health. CDR3s include the opening cysteine and the closing phenylalanine or tryptophan. D genes are given only for firm matches.

TRBD2	TRBV28	TRBJ2-2	TGTGCCAGCAGTTTACGCCTAGCGGGATCCGCGGGCACCGGGGAGCTGTTTTTT	CASSLRLAGSAGTGELFF
TRBD1	TRBV7-9	TRBJ1-5	TGTGCCAGCAGCCCGGGACAGGGCGAGGGCAATCAGCCCCAGCATTTT	CASSPGQGEGNQPQHF
TRBD1	TRBV19	TRBJ1-6	TGTGCCTCAAACAGGGGATATAATTCACCCCTCCACTTT	CASNRGYNSPLHF
NA	TRBV18	TRBJ2-5	TGTGCCAGCTCACCCCAGGGGACCTACCAAGAGACCCAGTACTTC	CASSPQGTYQETQYF
TRBD2	TRBV4-3	TRBJ2-3	TGCGCCAGCAGCCCTAGACCTAGCGGGGGTGACACAGATACGCAGTATTTT	CASSPRPSGGDTDTQYF
TRBD1	TRBV4-3	TRBJ1-2	TGCGCCAGCAGCCGCGGACAGGGACTGCTCTATGGCTACACCTTC	CASSRGQGLLYGYTF
NA	TRBV19	TRBJ1-1	TGTGCCAGTACCCGGCGGCCGGGACAGAACACTGAAGCTTTCTTT	CASTRRPGQNTEAFF
TRBD1	TRBV5-1	TRBJ1-2	TGCGCCAGCAGCTTTTCCGGGGACAGTTATGGCTACACCTTC	CASSFSGDSYGYTF
TRBD1	TRBV2	TRBJ1-1	TGTGCCAGCAGTTCAGGGACAGGGGTCACTGAAGCTTTCTTT	CASSSGTGVTEAFF
TRBD1	TRBV6-2/TRBV6-3	TRBJ2-5	TGTGCCAGCAGTCACAAGACAGGGGATGTCGAGGAGACCCAGTACTTC	CASSHKTGDVEETQYF
NA	TRBV5-6	TRBJ2-7	TGTGCCAGCAGCAGGTGGGACACCCTCTACGAGCAGTACTTC	CASSRWDTLYEQYF
NA	TRBV10-3	TRBJ1-1	TGTGCCATCAGTGAGTCGGGGAGAACACTGAAGGCTTTCTTT	CAISESGRTLKAFF
NA	TRBV9	TRBJ1-1	TGTGCCAGCAGCCCCCAGCACACTGAAGCTTTCTTT	CASSPQHTEAFF
NA	TRBV2	TRBJ1-2	TGTGCCAGCAGTCAGTTCAAGGTGAATCACTATGGCTACACCTTC	CASSQFKVNHYGYTF